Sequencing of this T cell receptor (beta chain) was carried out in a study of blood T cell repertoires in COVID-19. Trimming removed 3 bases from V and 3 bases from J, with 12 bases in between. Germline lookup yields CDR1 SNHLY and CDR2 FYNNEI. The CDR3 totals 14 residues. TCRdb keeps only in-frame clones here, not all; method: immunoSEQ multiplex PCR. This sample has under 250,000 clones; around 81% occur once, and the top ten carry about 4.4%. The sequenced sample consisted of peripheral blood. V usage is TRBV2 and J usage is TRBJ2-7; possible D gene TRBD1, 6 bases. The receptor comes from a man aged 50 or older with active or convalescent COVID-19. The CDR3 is CASSDRTANYEQYF. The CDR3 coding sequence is TGTGCCAGCAGTGATCGGACAGCTAACTACGAGCAGTACTTC. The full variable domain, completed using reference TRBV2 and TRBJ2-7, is EPEVTQTPSHQVTQMGQEVILRCVPISNHLYFYWYRQILGQKVEFLVSFYNNEISEKSEIFDDQFSVERPDGSNFTLKIRSTKLEDSAMYFCASSDRTANYEQYFGPGTRLTVT.